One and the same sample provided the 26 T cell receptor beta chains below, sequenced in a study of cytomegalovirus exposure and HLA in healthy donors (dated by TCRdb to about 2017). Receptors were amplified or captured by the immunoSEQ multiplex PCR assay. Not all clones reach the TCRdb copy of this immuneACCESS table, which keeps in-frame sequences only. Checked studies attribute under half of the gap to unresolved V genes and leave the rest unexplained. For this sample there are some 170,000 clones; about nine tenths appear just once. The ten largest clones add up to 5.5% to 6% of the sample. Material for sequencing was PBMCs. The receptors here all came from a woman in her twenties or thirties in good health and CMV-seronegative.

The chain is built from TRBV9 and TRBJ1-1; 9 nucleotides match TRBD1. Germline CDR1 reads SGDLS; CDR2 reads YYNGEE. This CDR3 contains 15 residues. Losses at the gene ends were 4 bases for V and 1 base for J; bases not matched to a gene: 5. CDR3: CASSFEGQGNTEAFF. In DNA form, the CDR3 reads TGTGCCAGCAGCTTCGAGGGACAGGGGAACACTGAAGCTTTCTTT.

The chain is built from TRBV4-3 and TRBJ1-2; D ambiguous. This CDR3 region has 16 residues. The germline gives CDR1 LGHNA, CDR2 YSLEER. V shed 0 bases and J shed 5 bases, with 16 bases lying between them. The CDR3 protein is CASSQENTALSYGYTF. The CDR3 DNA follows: TGCGCCAGCAGCCAAGAAAATACCGCCTTGAGTTATGGCTACACCTTC.

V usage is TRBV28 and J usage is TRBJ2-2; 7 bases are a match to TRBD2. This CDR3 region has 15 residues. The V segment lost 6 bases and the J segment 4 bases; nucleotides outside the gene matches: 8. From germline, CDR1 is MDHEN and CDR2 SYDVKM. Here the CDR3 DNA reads TGTGCCAGCAGCCAAGGCGGGAGTTTCACCGGGGAGCTGTTTTTT. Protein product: CASSQGGSFTGELFF. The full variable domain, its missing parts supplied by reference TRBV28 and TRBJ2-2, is DVKVTQSSRYLVKRTGEKVFLECVQDMDHENMFWYRQDPGLGLRLIYFSYDVKMKEKGDIPEGYSVSREKKERFSLILESASTNQTSMYLCASSQGGSFTGELFFGEGSRLTVL.

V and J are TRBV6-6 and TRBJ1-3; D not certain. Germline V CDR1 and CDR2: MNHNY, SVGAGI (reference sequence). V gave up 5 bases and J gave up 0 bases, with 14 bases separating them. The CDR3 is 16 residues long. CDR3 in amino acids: CASSTGRTHSGNTIYF. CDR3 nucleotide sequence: TGTGCCAGCAGTACGGGAAGGACCCACTCTGGAAACACCATATATTTT.

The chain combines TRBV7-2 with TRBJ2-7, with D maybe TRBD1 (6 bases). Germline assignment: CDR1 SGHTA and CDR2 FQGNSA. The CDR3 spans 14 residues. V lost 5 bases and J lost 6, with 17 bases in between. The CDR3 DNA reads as TGTGCCAGCAGCCAGGGGCTGAGCATTTCCGAGCAGTACTTC. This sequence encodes CASSQGLSISEQYF.

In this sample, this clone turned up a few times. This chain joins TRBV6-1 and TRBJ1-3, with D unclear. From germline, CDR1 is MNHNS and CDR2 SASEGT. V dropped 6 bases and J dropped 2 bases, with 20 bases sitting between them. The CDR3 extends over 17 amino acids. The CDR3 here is CASSEMRPAAAGNTIYF. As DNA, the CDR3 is TGTGCCAGCAGCGAAATGCGTCCGGCCGCAGCTGGAAACACCATATATTTT.

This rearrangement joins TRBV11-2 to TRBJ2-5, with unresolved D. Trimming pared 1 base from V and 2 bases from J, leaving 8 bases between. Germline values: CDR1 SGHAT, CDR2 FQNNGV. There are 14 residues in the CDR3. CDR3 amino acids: CASSLARQQETQYF. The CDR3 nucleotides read TGTGCCAGCAGCTTAGCTCGGCAGCAAGAGACCCAGTACTTC.

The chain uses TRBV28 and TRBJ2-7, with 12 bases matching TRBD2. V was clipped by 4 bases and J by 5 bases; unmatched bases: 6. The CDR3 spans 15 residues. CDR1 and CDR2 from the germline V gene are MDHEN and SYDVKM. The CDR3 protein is CASSSPTSGSNEQYF. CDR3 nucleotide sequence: TGTGCCAGCAGTTCCCCGACTAGCGGGAGCAACGAGCAGTACTTC.

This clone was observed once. Here the CDR3 reads CATSRDPGNYNEQFF. The CDR3 DNA sequence: TGTGCCACCAGCAGAGATCCAGGGAACTACAATGAGCAGTTCTTC. The chain has TRBV15 and TRBJ2-1; possible D gene TRBD1, 5 bases. Trimming cost V 0 bases and J 3 bases, with 9 bases left between them. The length of the CDR3 is 15 residues. Germline V gene data show CDR1 as LNHNV and CDR2 as YYDKDF (reference sequence).

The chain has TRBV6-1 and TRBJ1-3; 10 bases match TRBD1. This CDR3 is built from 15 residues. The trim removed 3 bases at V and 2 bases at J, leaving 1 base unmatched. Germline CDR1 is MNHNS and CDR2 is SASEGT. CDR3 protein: CASSEGQGPGNTIYF. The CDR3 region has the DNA TGTGCCAGCAGTGAGGGACAGGGGCCTGGAAACACCATATATTTT.

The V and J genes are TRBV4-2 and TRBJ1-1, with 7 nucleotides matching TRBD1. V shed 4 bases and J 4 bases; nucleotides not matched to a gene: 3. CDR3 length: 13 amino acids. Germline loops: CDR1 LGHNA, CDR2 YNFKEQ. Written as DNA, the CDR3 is TGTGCCAGCAGCCCCGAGGGGGCCACTGAAGCTTTCTTT. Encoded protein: CASSPEGATEAFF.

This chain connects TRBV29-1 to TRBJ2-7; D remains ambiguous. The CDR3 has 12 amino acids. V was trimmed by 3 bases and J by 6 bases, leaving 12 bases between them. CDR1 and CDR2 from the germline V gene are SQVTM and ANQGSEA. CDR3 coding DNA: TGCAGCGTTGATCGTGGTGGAACCGAGCAGTACTTC. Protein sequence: CSVDRGGTEQYF.

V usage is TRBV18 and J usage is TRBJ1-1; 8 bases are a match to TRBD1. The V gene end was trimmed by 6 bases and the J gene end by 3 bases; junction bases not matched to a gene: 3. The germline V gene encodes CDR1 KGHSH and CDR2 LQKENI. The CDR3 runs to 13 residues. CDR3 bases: TGTGCCAGCTCCATACAGGGGGACACTGAAGCTTTCTTT. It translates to CASSIQGDTEAFF. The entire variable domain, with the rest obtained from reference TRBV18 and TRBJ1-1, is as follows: NAGVMQNPRHLVRRRGQEARLRCSPMKGHSHVYWYRQLPEEGLKFMVYLQKENIIDESGMPKERFSAEFPKEGPSILRIQQVVRGDSAAYFCASSIQGDTEAFFGQGTRLTVV.

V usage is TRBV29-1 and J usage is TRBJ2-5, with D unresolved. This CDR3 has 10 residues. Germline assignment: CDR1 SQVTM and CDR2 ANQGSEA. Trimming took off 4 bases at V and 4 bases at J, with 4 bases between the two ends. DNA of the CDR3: TGCAGCGTTGGCGCAGAGACCCAGTACTTC. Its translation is CSVGAETQYF.

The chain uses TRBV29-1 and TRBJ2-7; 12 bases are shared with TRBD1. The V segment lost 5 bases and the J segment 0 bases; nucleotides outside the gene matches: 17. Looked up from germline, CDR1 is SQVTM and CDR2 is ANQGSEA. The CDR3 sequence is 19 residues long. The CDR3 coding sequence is TGCAGCGTTTTGGGACTGGGACAGGGGGCCAAGGCTAACTCCTACGAGCAGTACTTC. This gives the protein CSVLGLGQGAKANSYEQYF.

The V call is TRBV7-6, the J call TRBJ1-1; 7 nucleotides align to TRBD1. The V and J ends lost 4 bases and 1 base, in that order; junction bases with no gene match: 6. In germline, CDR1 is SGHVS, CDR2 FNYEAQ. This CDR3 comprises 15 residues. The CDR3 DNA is TGTGCCAGCAGCTATGGACAGGCCAGGAACACTGAAGCTTTCTTT. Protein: CASSYGQARNTEAFF.

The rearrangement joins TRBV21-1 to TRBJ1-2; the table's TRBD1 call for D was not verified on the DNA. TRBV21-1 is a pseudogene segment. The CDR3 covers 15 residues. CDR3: CASIPTGLGDYGYTF. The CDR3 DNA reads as TGTGCCAGCATCCCCACAGGGTTGGGAGACTATGGCTACACCTTC.

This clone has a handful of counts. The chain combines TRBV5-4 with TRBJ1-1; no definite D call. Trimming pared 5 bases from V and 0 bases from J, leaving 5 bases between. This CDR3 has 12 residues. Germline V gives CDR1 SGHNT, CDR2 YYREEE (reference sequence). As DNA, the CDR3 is TGTGCCAGCAGAGATATGAACACTGAAGCTTTCTTT. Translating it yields CASRDMNTEAFF.

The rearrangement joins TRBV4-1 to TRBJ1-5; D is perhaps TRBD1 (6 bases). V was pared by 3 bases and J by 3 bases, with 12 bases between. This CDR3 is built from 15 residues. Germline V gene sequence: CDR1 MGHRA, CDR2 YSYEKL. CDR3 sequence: CASSQVRGNNQPQHF. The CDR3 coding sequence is TGCGCCAGCAGCCAGGTTAGGGGGAACAATCAGCCCCAGCATTTT.

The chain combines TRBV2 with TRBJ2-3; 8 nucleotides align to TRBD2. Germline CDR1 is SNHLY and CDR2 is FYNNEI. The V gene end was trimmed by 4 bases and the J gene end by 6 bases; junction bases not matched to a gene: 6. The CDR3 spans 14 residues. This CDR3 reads CASSVLAGTDTQYF. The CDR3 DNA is TGTGCCAGCAGTGTCCTAGCGGGTACGGATACGCAGTATTTT.

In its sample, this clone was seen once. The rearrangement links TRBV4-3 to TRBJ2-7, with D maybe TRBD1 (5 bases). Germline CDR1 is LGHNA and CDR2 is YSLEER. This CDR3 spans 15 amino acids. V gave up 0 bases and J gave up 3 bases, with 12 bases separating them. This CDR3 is CASSQDYQGVYEQYF. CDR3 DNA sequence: TGCGCCAGCAGCCAAGATTACCAAGGGGTCTACGAGCAGTACTTC.

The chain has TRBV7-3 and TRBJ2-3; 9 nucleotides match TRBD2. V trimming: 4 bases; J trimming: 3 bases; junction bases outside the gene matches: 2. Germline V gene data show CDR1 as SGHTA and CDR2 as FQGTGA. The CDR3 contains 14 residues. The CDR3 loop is CASSSLAGTDTQYF. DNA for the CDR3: TGTGCCAGCAGCTCACTAGCGGGTACAGATACGCAGTATTTT.

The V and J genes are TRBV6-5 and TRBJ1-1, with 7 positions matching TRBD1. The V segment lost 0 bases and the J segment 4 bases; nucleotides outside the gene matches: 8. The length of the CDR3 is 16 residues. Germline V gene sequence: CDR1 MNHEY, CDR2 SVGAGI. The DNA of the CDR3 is TGTGCCAGCAGTTACTCGAGTAGGGGGCTAGTCACTGAAGCTTTCTTT. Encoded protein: CASSYSSRGLVTEAFF.

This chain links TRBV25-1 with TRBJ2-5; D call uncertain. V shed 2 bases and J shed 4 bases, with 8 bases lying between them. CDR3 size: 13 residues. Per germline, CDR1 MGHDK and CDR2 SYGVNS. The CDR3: CASSELQVETQYF. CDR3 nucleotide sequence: TGTGCCAGCAGTGAACTCCAAGTAGAGACCCAGTACTTC.

CDR3 nucleotides: TGCGCCAGCAGCCAAGTCCTAGGGAACACCGGGGAGCTGTTTTTT. Amino acids: CASSQVLGNTGELFF. The chain couples TRBV4-3 to TRBJ2-2; D is uncertain. The ends were cut back, 1 base at V and 1 base at J, with 7 bases in the middle. Per germline, CDR1 LGHNA and CDR2 YSLEER. CDR3 length equals 15 residues.

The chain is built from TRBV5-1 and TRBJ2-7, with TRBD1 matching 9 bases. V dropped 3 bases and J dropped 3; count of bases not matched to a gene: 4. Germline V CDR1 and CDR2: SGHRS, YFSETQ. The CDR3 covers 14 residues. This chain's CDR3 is CASSSTTGGYEQYF. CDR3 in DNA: TGCGCCAGCAGCTCCACGACAGGGGGCTACGAGCAGTACTTC.